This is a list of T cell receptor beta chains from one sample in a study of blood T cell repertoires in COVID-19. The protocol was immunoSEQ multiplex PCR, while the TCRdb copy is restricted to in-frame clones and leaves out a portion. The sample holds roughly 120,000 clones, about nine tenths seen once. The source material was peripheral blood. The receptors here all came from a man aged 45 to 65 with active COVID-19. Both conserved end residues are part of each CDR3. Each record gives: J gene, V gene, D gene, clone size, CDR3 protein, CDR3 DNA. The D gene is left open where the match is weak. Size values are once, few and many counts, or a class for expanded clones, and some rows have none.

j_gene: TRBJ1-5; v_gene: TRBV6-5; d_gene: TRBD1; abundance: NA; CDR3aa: CASSYGNRGPNQPQHF; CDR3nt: TGTGCCAGCAGTTACGGGAACAGGGGACCCAATCAGCCCCAGCATTTT
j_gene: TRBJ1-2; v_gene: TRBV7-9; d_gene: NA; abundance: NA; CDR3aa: CASSLVQGYGYTF; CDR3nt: TGTGCCAGCAGCTTAGTACAGGGCTATGGCTACACCTTC
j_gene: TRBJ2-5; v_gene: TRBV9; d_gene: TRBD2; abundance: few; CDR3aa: CASSVGALTSGETQYF; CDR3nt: TGTGCCAGCAGCGTAGGGGCCTTGACTAGCGGTGAGACCCAGTACTTC
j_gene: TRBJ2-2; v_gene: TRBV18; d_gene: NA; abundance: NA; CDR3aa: CASSPSLSNTGELFF; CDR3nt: TGTGCCAGCTCACCAAGCTTATCAAACACCGGGGAGCTGTTTTTT
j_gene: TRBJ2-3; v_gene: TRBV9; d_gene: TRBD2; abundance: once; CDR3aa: CASSVNIGLVTDTQYF; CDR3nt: TGTGCCAGCAGCGTCAATATCGGACTAGTCACAGATACGCAGTATTTT
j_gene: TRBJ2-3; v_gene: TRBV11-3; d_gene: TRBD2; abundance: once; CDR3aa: CASSFWTSGDTDTQYF; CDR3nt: TGTGCCAGCAGCTTCTGGACTAGCGGAGACACAGATACGCAGTATTTT
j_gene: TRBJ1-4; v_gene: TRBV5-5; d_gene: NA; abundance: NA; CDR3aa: CASSFQNEKLFF; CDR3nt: TGTGCCAGCAGCTTTCAAAATGAAAAACTGTTTTTT
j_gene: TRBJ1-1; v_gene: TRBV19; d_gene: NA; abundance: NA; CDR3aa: CASRRDRETEAFF; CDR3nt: TGTGCCAGCCGGCGGGACCGAGAGACTGAAGCTTTCTTT
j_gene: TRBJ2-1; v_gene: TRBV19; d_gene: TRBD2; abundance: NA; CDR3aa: CASSIRTSGTNEQFF; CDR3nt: TGTGCCAGTAGTATCCGGACTAGCGGGACGAATGAGCAGTTCTTC
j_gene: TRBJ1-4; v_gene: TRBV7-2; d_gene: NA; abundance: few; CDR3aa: CASSPQGPRLNEKLFF; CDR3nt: TGTGCCAGCAGCCCGCAGGGGCCCAGGCTTAATGAAAAACTGTTTTTT
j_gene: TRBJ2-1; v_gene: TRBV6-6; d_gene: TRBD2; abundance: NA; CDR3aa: CASSYTSGALNEQFF; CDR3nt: TGTGCCAGCAGTTACACTAGCGGGGCCTTGAATGAGCAGTTCTTC
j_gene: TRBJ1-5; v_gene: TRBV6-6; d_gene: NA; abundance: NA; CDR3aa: CASRYSRGLDNQPQHF; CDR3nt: TGTGCCAGCAGATATAGCAGGGGCTTAGACAATCAGCCCCAGCATTTT
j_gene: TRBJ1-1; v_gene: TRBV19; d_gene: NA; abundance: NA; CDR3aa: CASRTDSNTEAFF; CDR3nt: TGTGCCAGTAGGACAGACTCGAACACTGAAGCTTTCTTT
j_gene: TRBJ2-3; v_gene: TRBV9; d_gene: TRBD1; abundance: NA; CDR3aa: CASSNRGQGADTQYF; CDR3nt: TGTGCCAGCAGCAACCGCGGACAGGGGGCAGATACGCAGTATTTT
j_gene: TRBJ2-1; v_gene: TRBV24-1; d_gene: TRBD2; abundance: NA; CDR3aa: CATTTGGGEQFF; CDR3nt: TGTGCCACCACTACGGGGGGGGGCGAGCAGTTCTTC
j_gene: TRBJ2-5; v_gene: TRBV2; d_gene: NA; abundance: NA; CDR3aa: CASRPTGHRIQETQYF; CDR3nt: TGTGCCAGCAGACCCACGGGACACCGAATCCAAGAGACCCAGTACTTC
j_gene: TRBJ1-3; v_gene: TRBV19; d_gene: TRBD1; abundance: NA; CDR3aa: CASISDRGLSGNTIYF; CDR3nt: TGTGCCAGTATCTCGGACAGGGGGCTTTCTGGAAACACCATATATTTT